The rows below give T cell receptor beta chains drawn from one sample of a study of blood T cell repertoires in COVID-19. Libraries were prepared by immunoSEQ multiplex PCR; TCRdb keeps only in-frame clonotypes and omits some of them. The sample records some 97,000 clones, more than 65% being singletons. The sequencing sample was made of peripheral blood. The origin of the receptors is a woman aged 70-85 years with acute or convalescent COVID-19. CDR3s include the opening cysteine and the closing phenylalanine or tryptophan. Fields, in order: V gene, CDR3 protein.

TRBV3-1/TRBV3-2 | CASSQGRFQPQHF
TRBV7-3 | CASSLNSGGNTGELFF
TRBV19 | CASSIVETDTQYF
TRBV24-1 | CATSDPGLAGGQGTGELFF
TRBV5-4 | CASSLDAGAVTGNTIYF
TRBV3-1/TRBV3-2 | CASSQSNRVAEAFF
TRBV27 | CASSLRAAGTGVNTEAFF
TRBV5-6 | CAATGQGGHGYTF
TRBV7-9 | CASSLAEGSKDETQYF
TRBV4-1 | CASSQETGDYGYTF
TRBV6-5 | CASSSPGGGSTDTQYF
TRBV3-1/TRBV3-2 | CASSQETTGGNYGYTF
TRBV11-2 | CASSLLRTGKETQYF
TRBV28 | CASSLPGTGHGYTF
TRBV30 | CACDPGQGARTEAFF
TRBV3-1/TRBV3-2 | CASRHTSTDTQYF
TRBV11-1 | CAIPSGSPSGANVLTF
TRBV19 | CASSWTGNQPQHF
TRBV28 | CASSWGVGLHNSPLHF
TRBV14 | CASSRNSGNTGELFF